This T cell receptor (beta chain) is drawn from a study of blood T cell repertoires in COVID-19. The study drew participants aged roughly 18 to 95 years from 20 to 30 US areas. Here immunoSEQ multiplex PCR was the method, and the copy in TCRdb shows in-frame clones only, minus some. Of about 260,000 clones in the sample, 80% to 90% are singletons; the top ten hold approximately 4.5%. Germline loops: CDR1 LNHDA, CDR2 SQIVND (reference sequence). The CDR3 sequence is 15 residues long. V gave up 9 bases and J gave up 1 base; unmatched junction bases: 8. The rearrangement links TRBV19 to TRBJ2-1; 8 nucleotides match TRBD1. The sequence was collected from a man aged 25 to 45 with acute COVID-19. Sequenced sample: PBMCs or T cells enriched from blood (not recorded which). The CDR3 here is CASLRGLLSYNEQFF. In DNA, the CDR3 is TGTGCCAGCCTCAGGGGGCTTCTGTCCTACAATGAGCAGTTCTTC. Full variable domain (remainder filled in from reference TRBV19 and TRBJ2-1): DGGITQSPKYLFRKEGQNVTLSCEQNLNHDAMYWYRQDPGQGLRLIYYSQIVNDFQKGDIAEGYSVSREKKESFPLTVTSAQKNPTAFYLCASLRGLLSYNEQFFGPGTRLTVL.